This is a list of T cell receptor beta chains from one sample in a study of CD8 T cells in ankylosing spondylitis. Each CDR3 protein is one row after TCRdb ran MiXCR on the 5' RACE reads. The sample contains some 330,000 distinct CDR3 sequences, around 7.6% of which appear only once. Sequenced material: blood, either unsorted or a sorted T cell fraction (not recorded which). Receptors were obtained from a male donor with ankylosing spondylitis. Both conserved end residues are part of each CDR3. Each record gives: clone size, J gene, D gene, V gene, CDR3 DNA, CDR3 protein. D genes are given only for firm matches. Expanded clones are given a class, and other clones once, few, many or no size at all.

size: .; J: TRBJ2-2; D: .; V: TRBV6-5; DNA: TGTGCCAGCAGTCCACTCGGAGCCGGGGAGCTGTTTTTT; CDR3: CASSPLGAGELFF
size: .; J: TRBJ2-1; D: .; V: TRBV12-3/TRBV12-4; DNA: TGTGCCAGCAGCTGGGGCCCGGGGCTAAGCTCCTACAATGAGCAGTTCTTC; CDR3: CASSWGPGLSSYNEQFF
size: many; J: TRBJ1-2; D: .; V: TRBV11-2; DNA: TGTGCCAGCAGCCAAACCAGGAACTATGGCTACACCTTC; CDR3: CASSQTRNYGYTF
size: few; J: TRBJ2-4; D: TRBD2; V: TRBV10-3; DNA: TGTGCCATCAGCCCCGGGGGGGGTGGGGAAAACATTCAGTACTTC; CDR3: CAISPGGGGENIQYF
size: .; J: TRBJ1-2; D: .; V: TRBV7-9; DNA: TGTGCCAGCAGCTTAGCCGGCACCTCCAATGGCTACACCTTC; CDR3: CASSLAGTSNGYTF
size: many; J: TRBJ1-1; D: TRBD1; V: TRBV20-1; DNA: TGCAGTTCGACAGGGTACACTGAAGCTTTCTTT; CDR3: CSSTGYTEAFF
size: many; J: TRBJ1-1; D: .; V: TRBV9; DNA: TGTGCCAGCAGCGTAGTGAAGGGTTTGACGCCTGAAGCTTTCTTT; CDR3: CASSVVKGLTPEAFF
size: .; J: TRBJ1-4; D: .; V: TRBV4-3; DNA: TGCGCCAGCAGCCAAGAGCCAGGGAGCCCGATCCTCGGCGGAAAACTGTTTTTT; CDR3: CASSQEPGSPILGGKLFF
size: .; J: TRBJ1-6; D: .; V: TRBV7-8; DNA: TGTGCCAGCAGCTTAGCGTCGGGGGGGCTAAGTAATTCACCCCTCCACTTT; CDR3: CASSLASGGLSNSPLHF
size: few; J: TRBJ2-5; D: .; V: TRBV4-1; DNA: TGCGCCAGCAGCCCCCCCGCGTCAGAGACCCAGTACTTC; CDR3: CASSPPASETQYF
size: once; J: TRBJ2-7; D: .; V: TRBV21-1; DNA: TGTGCCAGCAGCAAATTTCTCCCAACCTACGAGCAGTACTTC; CDR3: CASSKFLPTYEQYF
size: .; J: TRBJ2-5; D: TRBD2; V: TRBV27; DNA: TGTGCCAGCAGTTTTGGGACTAGCGGGATAGAGACCCAGTACTTC; CDR3: CASSFGTSGIETQYF
size: .; J: TRBJ2-6; D: .; V: TRBV15; DNA: TGTGCCACCAGCAGAGATCTGGGCGGGGCTAGCTCTGGGGCCAACGTCCTGACTTTC; CDR3: CATSRDLGGASSGANVLTF
size: few; J: TRBJ1-1; D: .; V: TRBV7-3; DNA: TGTGCCAGCAGCTTAAGTTTGGACACTGAAGCTTTCTTT; CDR3: CASSLSLDTEAFF
size: few; J: TRBJ2-7; D: .; V: TRBV7-2; DNA: TGTGCCAGCAGCTGGGGGGGCCCCTACGAGCAGTACTTC; CDR3: CASSWGGPYEQYF
size: many; J: TRBJ2-5; D: TRBD2; V: TRBV28; DNA: TGTGCCAGCAGCGCGAGCCTAGCGGGAGGTCAAGAGACCCAGTACTTC; CDR3: CASSASLAGGQETQYF
size: .; J: TRBJ2-3; D: TRBD2; V: TRBV27; DNA: TGTGCCAGCAGCGGTTCCGGGCCTCTAGCGGGTAGCACAGATACGCAGTATTTT; CDR3: CASSGSGPLAGSTDTQYF